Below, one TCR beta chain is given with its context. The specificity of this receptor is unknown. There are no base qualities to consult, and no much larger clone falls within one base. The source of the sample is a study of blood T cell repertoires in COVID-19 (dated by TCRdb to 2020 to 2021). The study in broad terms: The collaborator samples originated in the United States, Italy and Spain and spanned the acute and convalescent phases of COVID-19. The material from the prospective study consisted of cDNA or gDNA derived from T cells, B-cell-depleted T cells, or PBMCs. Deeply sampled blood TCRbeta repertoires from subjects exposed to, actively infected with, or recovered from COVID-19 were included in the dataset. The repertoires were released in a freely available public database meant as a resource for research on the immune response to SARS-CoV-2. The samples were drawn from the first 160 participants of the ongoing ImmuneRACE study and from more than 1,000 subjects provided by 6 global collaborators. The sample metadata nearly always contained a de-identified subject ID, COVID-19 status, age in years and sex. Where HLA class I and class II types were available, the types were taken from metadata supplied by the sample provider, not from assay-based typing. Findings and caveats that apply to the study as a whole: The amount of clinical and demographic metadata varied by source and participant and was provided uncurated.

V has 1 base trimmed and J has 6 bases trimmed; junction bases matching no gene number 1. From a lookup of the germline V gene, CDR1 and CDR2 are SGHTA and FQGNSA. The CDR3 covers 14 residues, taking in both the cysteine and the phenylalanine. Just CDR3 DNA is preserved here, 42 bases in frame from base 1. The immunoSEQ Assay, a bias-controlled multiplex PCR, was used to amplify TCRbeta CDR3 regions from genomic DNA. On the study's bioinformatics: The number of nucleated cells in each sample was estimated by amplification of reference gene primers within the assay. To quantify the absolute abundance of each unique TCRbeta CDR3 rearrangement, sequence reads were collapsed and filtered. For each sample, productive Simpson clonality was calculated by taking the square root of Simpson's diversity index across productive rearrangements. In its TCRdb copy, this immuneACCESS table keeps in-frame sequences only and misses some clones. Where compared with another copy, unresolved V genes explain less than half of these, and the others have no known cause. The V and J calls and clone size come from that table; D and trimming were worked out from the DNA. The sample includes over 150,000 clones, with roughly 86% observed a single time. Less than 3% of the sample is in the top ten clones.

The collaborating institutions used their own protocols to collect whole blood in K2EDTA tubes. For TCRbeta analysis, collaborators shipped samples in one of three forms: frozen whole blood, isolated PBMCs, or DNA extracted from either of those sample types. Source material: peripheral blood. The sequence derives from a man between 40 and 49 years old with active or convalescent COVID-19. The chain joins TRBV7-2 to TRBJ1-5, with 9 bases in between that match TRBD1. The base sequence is TGTGCCAGCAGCTTAGGGACAGGGGTTCAGCCCCAGCATTTT. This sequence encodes CASSLGTGVQPQHF.